Here is one TCR beta chain with its context. The antigen is undetermined. The sample is drawn from a study of T cell responses to AZD1222 COVID-19 vaccine. Study-wide results and limits: Mostly white British, mostly female donors; authors suggested clonal diversity may be underestimated. It was only a handful of AZD1222 recipients who were seropositive at baseline. Along spike, vaccine-associated CD4 TCRs were found throughout, with dominance at 160-218 and 743-854.

Repertoires were generated with immunoSEQ multiplex PCR, while TCRdb's copy carries only in-frame clones and drops some. The sample includes about 120,000 clones, about 89% of them seen just once. Germline-derived CDR1 and CDR2 are MNHEY and SMNVEV (reference sequence). The V and J ends lost 4 bases and 1 base, in that order; junction bases with no gene match: 5. This CDR3 comprises 15 residues. This TCR derives from an adult in good health. The rearrangement links TRBV27 to TRBJ2-3; 7 bases fit TRBD2. The starting material was peripheral blood, obtained on day 0 of AZD1222 vaccination. The CDR3 is CASSSWTRRTDTQYF. The CDR3 nucleotides read TGTGCCAGCAGTTCGTGGACTAGGCGCACAGATACGCAGTATTTT.